A selection of T cell receptor beta chains follows, all from one sample in a study of T-cell memory formation after mild COVID-19. TCRdb re-derived calls from the 5' RACE reads in MiXCR, one entry per CDR3 protein. The sample holds roughly 51,000 distinct CDR3 sequences; approximately 7.6% are singletons and the top ten take 1.4%. Sequencing was carried out using PBMCs or a T cell subset sorted from them (not recorded which). All receptors come from a man between 18 and 35 years old who had mild COVID-19 (a few samples of this study predate the infection). Cell type and time point are not known. Both conserved end residues are part of each CDR3. Fields, in order: J gene, V gene, clone size, D gene, CDR3 protein, CDR3 DNA. A D gene is named only where the DNA matches it firmly. The size entry is marked missing in some rows and otherwise reads once, few, many or a size class.

TRBJ1-4	TRBV28	.	.	CASRSQGTNEKLFF	TGTGCCAGCAGGAGCCAGGGGACTAATGAAAAACTGTTTTTT
TRBJ2-3	TRBV18	few	TRBD1	CASSLRQGGKDTQYF	TGTGCCAGCTCCCTCAGACAGGGGGGCAAAGATACGCAGTATTTT
TRBJ2-7	TRBV3-1	.	.	CASSLSTSYEQYF	TGTGCCAGCAGCCTGTCGACCTCCTACGAGCAGTACTTC
TRBJ1-1	TRBV27	.	.	CASSWDPGRKAFF	TGTGCCAGCAGTTGGGACCCCGGCAGAAAGGCTTTCTTT
TRBJ2-5	TRBV4-1	.	TRBD2	CASSQALAEGETQYF	TGCGCCAGCAGCCAAGCACTAGCGGAAGGAGAGACCCAGTACTTC
TRBJ2-3	TRBV5-1	few	TRBD2	CASSPTSSGELQDTQYF	TGCGCCAGCAGCCCGACCTCTAGCGGGGAGCTTCAAGATACGCAGTATTTT
TRBJ1-6	TRBV7-3	.	TRBD1	CASSAGQGDSPLHF	TGTGCCAGCAGCGCGGGACAGGGGGACTCACCCCTCCACTTT
TRBJ1-2	TRBV5-1	.	.	CASSLARGGGYTF	TGCGCCAGCAGCTTGGCCCGGGGAGGCGGCTACACCTTC
TRBJ2-3	TRBV2	.	TRBD2	CASSRGAGGADTQYF	TGTGCCAGCAGCCGAGGAGCGGGGGGCGCGGATACGCAGTATTTT
TRBJ1-1	TRBV2	few	.	CASSVDFGQGSFF	.
TRBJ2-7	TRBV9	.	.	CASSGGGPYEQYF	TGTGCCAGCAGCGGGGGAGGCCCCTACGAGCAGTACTTC
TRBJ2-2	TRBV5-1	many	.	CASCSKEIGSGELFF	TGCGCCAGTTGTTCTAAGGAGATCGGTTCCGGGGAGCTGTTTTTT
TRBJ1-2	TRBV12-3/TRBV12-4	few	.	CASRAGRIPFGYTF	TGTGCCAGCAGGGCAGGGAGGATTCCGTTTGGCTACACCTTC
TRBJ2-1	TRBV7-9	.	.	CASSLLNRHNEQFF	TGTGCCAGCAGCCTGCTCAACCGACACAATGAGCAGTTCTTC
TRBJ1-2	TRBV20-1	few	.	CSARTVNYGYTF	TGCAGTGCCAGGACTGTTAACTATGGCTACACCTTC
TRBJ2-7	TRBV7-9	.	TRBD1	CASSLAHSTGNEQYF	TGTGCCAGCAGCTTAGCCCACTCGACAGGGAACGAGCAGTACTTC
TRBJ1-5	TRBV12-3/TRBV12-4	few	.	CASSLRSSNQPQHF	TGTGCCAGCAGTTTGCGGAGTAGCAATCAGCCCCAGCATTTT
TRBJ1-5	TRBV6-2/TRBV6-3	few	TRBD1	CASSPGQGPSNQPQHF	TGTGCCAGCAGCCCCGGACAGGGCCCTAGCAATCAGCCCCAGCATTTT
TRBJ2-3	TRBV5-1	many	TRBD1	CASSNGQGAPDTQYF	TGCGCCAGCAGCAATGGACAGGGCGCCCCAGATACGCAGTATTTT
TRBJ1-4	TRBV28	few	.	CASRAQAGEKLFF	TGTGCCAGCAGAGCCCAAGCCGGTGAAAAACTGTTTTTT
TRBJ1-5	TRBV12-3/TRBV12-4	many	.	CASSPPDSNRHQPQHF	TGTGCCAGCAGTCCTCCGGACAGTAATAGGCATCAGCCCCAGCATTTT
TRBJ2-5	TRBV20-1	few	TRBD2	CSALAGQETQYF	TGCAGTGCCTTAGCGGGCCAAGAGACCCAGTACTTC
TRBJ2-5	TRBV7-2	.	.	CASSQLAPETQYF	TGTGCCAGCAGCCAACTAGCCCCAGAGACCCAGTACTTC
TRBJ2-3	TRBV2	.	TRBD2	CASRKAGGIRATQYF	TGTGCCAGCAGGAAAGCGGGGGGGATTCGAGCTACGCAGTATTTT
TRBJ2-6	TRBV5-1	many	TRBD1	CASSGSTGSGANVLTF	TGCGCCAGCAGCGGTTCGACAGGGTCCGGGGCCAACGTCCTGACTTTC
TRBJ1-4	TRBV5-1	few	.	CASSPGGFSTNEKLFF	TGCGCCAGCAGCCCAGGAGGGTTTTCGACTAATGAAAAACTGTTTTTT
TRBJ2-5	TRBV5-1	many	TRBD2	CASSPGTSGGQETQYF	TGCGCCAGCAGCCCCGGGACTAGCGGGGGCCAAGAGACCCAGTACTTC
TRBJ1-1	TRBV10-3	.	.	CATARQLNTEAFF	TGTGCCACCGCCCGACAGCTGAACACTGAAGCTTTCTTT
TRBJ2-2	TRBV5-4	few	TRBD1	CASRPGQGRFGELFF	TGTGCCAGCAGGCCTGGACAGGGGCGTTTCGGGGAGCTGTTTTTT
TRBJ2-3	TRBV5-1	.	TRBD2	CASSLAAGGGADTQYF	TGCGCCAGCAGCTTGGCGGCCGGCGGGGGAGCAGATACGCAGTATTTT
TRBJ2-5	TRBV29-1	many	.	CSVRRQEETQYF	TGCAGCGTTCGCCGACAGGAAGAGACCCAGTACTTC
TRBJ2-1	TRBV28	.	.	CASSLSQGWNEQFF	TGTGCCAGCAGTTTATCGCAGGGCTGGAATGAGCAGTTCTTC
TRBJ1-5	TRBV7-2	many	.	CASSLDDIQPQHF	TGTGCCAGCAGCTTAGACGATATCCAACCCCAGCATTTT
TRBJ1-1	TRBV5-5	many	.	CASSLISSGNTEAFF	TGTGCCAGCAGCTTGATATCGTCAGGGAACACTGAAGCTTTCTTT